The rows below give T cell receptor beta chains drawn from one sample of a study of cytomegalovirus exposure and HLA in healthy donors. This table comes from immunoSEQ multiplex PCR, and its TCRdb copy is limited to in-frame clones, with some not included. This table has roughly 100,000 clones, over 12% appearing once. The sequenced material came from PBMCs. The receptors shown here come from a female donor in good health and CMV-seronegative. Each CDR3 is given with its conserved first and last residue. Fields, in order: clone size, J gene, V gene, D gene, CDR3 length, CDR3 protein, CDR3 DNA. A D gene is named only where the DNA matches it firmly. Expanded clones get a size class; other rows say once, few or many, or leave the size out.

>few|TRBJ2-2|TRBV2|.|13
CASTYRQTGELFF
TGTGCCAGCACCTACAGACAAACCGGGGAGCTGTTTTTT
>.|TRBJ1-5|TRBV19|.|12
CGSGGMGQPQHF
TGTGGCAGTGGGGGGATGGGGCAGCCCCAGCATTTT
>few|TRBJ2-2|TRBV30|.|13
CAWSVLGAGELFF
TGTGCCTGGAGTGTACTCGGGGCCGGGGAGCTGTTTTTT
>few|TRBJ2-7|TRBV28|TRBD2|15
CASSGGGGEPYEQYF
TGTGCCAGCAGTGGGGGTGGGGGGGAGCCCTACGAGCAGTACTTC
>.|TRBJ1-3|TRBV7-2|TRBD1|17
CASSSSRQGDSGNTIYF
TGTGCCAGCAGCTCCTCCCGACAGGGCGACTCTGGAAACACCATATATTTT
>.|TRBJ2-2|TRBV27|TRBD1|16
CASSLSRGPGTGELFF
TGTGCCAGCAGTTTATCCAGGGGGCCGGGCACCGGGGAGCTGTTTTTT
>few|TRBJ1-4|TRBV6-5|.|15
CASRSNSATNEKLFF
TGTGCCAGCCGTTCGAACTCCGCTACTAATGAAAAACTGTTTTTT
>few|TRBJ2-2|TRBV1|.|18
CTSSQVEQGSSNTGELFF
TGCACCAGCAGCCAAGTTGAACAGGGTAGTTCGAACACCGGGGAGCTGTTTTTT
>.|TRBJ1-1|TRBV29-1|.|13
CSAGGVMNTEAFF
TGCAGCGCTGGAGGGGTCATGAACACTGAAGCTTTCTTT
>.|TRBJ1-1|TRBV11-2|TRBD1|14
CASSLARRGTEAFF
TGTGCCAGCAGCTTAGCTCGCAGGGGGACTGAAGCTTTCTTT
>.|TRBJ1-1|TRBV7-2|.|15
CASSLEFRGNTEAFF
TGTGCCAGCAGCTTAGAGTTCAGGGGGAACACTGAAGCTTTCTTT
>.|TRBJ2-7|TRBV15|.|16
CATSRDRTGWGYEQYF
TGTGCCACCAGCAGAGATAGAACGGGGTGGGGCTACGAGCAGTACTTC
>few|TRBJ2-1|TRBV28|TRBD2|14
CASTLTSGTNEQFF
TGTGCCAGCACATTGACTAGCGGAACTAATGAGCAGTTCTTC
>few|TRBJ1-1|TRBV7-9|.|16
CASSLLMGALDTEAFF
TGTGCCAGCAGCCTCCTGATGGGGGCTTTGGACACTGAAGCTTTCTTT
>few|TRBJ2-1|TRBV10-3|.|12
CAIRSDRNEQFF
TGTGCCATCAGGTCCGATCGGAATGAGCAGTTCTTC
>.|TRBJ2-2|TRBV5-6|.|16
CASSRVRGRGTGELFF
TGTGCCAGCAGCCGGGTCCGCGGTCGAGGCACCGGGGAGCTGTTTTTT
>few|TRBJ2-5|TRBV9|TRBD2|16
CASSAISGGHQETQYF
TGTGCCAGCAGCGCCATTAGCGGGGGCCACCAAGAGACCCAGTACTTC
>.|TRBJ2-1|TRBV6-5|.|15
CASSRRTISYNEQFF
TGTGCCAGCAGTCGCCGGACTATATCCTACAATGAGCAGTTCTTC
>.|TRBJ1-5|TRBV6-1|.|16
CASSEGLLAGNQPQHF
TGTGCCAGCAGTGAAGGACTCCTGGCAGGCAATCAGCCCCAGCATTTT
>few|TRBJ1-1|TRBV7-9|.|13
CASTLGPGTEAFF
TGTGCCAGCACCCTGGGCCCTGGCACTGAAGCTTTCTTT
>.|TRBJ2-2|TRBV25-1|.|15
CASSDRERDTGELFF
TGTGCCAGCAGTGATCGGGAGCGAGACACCGGGGAGCTGTTTTTT
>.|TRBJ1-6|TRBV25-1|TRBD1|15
CASSEWDRENSPLHF
TGTGCCAGCAGTGAATGGGACAGGGAAAATTCACCCCTCCACTTT
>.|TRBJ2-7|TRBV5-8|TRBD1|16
CASSLRPGQGYYEQYF
TGTGCCAGCAGCTTGAGGCCGGGACAGGGCTACTACGAGCAGTACTTC
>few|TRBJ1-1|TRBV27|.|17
CASSFSPGTGTGTEAFF
TGTGCCAGCAGTTTCTCACCCGGGACCGGGACTGGGACTGAAGCTTTCTTT
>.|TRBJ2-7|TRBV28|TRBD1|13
CASASGTAYEQYF
TGTGCCAGCGCTTCCGGGACAGCCTACGAGCAGTACTTC
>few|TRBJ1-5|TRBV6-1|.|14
CASIEIYSNQPQHF
TGTGCCAGCATTGAAATTTATAGCAATCAGCCCCAGCATTTT